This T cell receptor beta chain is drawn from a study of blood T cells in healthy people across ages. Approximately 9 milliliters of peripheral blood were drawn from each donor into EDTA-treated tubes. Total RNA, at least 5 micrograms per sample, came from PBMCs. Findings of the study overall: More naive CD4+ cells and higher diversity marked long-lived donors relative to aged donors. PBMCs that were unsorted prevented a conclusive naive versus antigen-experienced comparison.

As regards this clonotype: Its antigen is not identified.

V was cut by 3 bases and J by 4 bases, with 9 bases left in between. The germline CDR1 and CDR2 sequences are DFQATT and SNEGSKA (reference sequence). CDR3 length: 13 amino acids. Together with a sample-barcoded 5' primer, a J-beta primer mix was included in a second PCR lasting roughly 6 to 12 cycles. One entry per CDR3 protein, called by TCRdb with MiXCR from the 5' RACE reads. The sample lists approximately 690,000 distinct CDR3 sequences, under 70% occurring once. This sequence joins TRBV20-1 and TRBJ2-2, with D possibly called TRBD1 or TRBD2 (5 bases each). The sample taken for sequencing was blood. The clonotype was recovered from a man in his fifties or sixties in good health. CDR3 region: CSASKGTTGELFF. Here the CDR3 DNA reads TGCAGTGCTAGTAAGGGGACCACCGGGGAGCTGTTTTTT.